Below, one TCR beta chain is given with its context. Its specificity is not known. CDR3 length: 14 amino acids. In germline, CDR1 is MNHNS, CDR2 SASEGT. V lost 4 bases to trimming and J lost 5 bases, with 14 bases between them. This entry belongs to a study of cytomegalovirus exposure and HLA in healthy donors. Points from the study as a whole: Presence/absence analyses rested on an assumption that sequencing depth was roughly uniform across donors.

Researchers ran the PCR with 60 Vbeta and 13 Jbeta primers. Here immunoSEQ multiplex PCR was the method, and the copy in TCRdb shows in-frame clones only, minus some. Its listing shows just over 80,000 clones. All donors participated as healthy donors of bone marrow. The sequenced material came from PBMCs. The source is a woman aged 30 to 39 in good health and CMV-seronegative. V gene TRBV6-1 combines with J gene TRBJ2-5, with unresolved D. The DNA of the CDR3 is TGTGCCAGCAGTGGAGTAGGCCTCAGGGAGACCCAGTACTTC. Protein sequence: CASSGVGLRETQYF.